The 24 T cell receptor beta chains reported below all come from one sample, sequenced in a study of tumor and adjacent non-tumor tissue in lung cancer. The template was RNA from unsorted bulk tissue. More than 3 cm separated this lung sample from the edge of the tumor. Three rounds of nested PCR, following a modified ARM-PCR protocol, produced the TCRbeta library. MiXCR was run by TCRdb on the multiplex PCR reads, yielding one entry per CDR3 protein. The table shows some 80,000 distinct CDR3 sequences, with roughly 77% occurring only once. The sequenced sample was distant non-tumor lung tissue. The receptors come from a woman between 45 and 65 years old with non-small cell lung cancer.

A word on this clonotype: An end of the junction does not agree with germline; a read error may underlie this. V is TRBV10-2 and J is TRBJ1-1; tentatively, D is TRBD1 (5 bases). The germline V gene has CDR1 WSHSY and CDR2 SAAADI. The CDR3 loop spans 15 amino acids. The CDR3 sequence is CASSAQGEGKDEVFF. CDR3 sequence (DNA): TGCGCCAGCAGTGCCCAGGGTGAGGGGAAAGATGAAGTTTTCTTT.

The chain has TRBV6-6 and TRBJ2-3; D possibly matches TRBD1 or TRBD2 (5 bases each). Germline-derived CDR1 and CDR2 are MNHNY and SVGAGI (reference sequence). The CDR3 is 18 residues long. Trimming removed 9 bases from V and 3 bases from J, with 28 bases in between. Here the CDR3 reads CARSLLPSGTSGTDTQYF. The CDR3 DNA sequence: TGTGCCAGAAGTCTACTTCCATCCGGGACCAGTGGGACAGATACGCAGTATTTT.

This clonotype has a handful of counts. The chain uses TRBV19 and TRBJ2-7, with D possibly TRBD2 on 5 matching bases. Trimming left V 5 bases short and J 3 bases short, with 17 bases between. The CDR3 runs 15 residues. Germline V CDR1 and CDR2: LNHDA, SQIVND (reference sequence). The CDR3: CASSPSGPIIYEQYF. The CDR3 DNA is TGTGCCAGTAGTCCCAGCGGACCGATCATCTACGAGCAGTACTTC.

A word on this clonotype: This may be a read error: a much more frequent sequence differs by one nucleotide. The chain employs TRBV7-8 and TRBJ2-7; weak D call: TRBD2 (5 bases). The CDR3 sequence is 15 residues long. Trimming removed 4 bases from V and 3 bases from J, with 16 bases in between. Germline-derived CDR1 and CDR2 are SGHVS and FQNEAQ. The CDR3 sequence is CASSSGSLEDYEQYF. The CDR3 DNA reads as TGTGCCAGCAGCTCCGGGTCTCTGGAGGACTACGAGCAGTACTTC.

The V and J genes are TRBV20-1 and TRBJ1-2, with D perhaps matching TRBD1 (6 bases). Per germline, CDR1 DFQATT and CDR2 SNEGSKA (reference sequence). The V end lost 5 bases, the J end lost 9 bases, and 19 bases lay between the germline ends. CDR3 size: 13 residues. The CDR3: CSARPPGGSSYTF. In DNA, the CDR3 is TGCAGTGCTCGACCCCCCGGGGGCTCAAGCTACACCTTC.

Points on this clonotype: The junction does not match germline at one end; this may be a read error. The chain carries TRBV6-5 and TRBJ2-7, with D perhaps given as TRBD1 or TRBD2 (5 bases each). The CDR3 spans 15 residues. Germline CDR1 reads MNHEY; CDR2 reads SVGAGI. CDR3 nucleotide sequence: TGTGCCAGTTACGGGAAGAATGGGGCCCCCAACGGGCAGTGCTTC. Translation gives CASYGKNGAPNGQCF.

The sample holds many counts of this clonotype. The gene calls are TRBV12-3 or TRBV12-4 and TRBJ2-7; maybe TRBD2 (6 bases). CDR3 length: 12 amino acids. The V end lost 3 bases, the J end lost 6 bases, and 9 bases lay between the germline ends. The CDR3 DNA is TGTGCCAGCAGTTTTGGGGGGAGCGAGCAGTACTTC. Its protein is CASSFGGSEQYF.

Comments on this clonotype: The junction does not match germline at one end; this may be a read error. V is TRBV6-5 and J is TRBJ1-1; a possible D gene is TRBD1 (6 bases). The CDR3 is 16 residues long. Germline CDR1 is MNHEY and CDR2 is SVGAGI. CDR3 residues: CAGRLQKPPGGTQAFF. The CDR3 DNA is TGTGCCGGCAGGCTACAAAAACCCCCCGGGGGCACTCAAGCTTTCTTT.

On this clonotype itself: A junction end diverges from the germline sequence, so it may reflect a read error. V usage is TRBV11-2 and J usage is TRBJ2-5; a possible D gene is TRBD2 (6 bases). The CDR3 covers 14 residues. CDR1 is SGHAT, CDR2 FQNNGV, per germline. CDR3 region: CVSRLLLGEETKYF. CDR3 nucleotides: TGTGTCAGCAGGTTACTCCTGGGGGAGGAGACCAAGTACTTC.

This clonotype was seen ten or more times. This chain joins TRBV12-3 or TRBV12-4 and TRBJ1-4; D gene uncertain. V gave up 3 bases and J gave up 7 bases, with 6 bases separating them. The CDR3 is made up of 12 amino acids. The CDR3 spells CASSLGAEKLFF. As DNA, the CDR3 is TGTGCCAGCAGTTTGGGCGCTGAAAAACTGTTTTTT.

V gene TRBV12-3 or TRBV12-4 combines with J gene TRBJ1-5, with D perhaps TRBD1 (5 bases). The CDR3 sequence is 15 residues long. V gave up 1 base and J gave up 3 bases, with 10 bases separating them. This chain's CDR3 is CASSLGGPANQPQHF. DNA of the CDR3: TGTGCCAGCAGTTTAGGGGGCCCAGCCAATCAGCCCCAGCATTTT.

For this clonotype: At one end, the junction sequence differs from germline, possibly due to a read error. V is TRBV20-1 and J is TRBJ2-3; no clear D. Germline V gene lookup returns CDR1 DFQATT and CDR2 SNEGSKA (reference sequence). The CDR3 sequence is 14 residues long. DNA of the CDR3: TGCAGTGTTAGAAGTAGTGGAATCACAGATACGCAGTATTTT. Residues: CSVRSSGITDTQYF.

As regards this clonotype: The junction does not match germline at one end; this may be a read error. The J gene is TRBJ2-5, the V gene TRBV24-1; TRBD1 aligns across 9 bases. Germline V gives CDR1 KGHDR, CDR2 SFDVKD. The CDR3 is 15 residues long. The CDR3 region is CATGDMDRGYETQYF. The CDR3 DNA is TGTGCCACCGGTGATATGGACAGGGGCTATGAGACCCAGTACTTC.

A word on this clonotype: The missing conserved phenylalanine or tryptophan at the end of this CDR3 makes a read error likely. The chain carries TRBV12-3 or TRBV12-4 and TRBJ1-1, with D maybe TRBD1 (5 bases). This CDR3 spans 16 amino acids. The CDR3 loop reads CASSFRTRGSNSEAFS. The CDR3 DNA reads TGTGCCAGCAGTTTCCGGACAAGGGGCTCGAACTCTGAAGCTTTCTCT.

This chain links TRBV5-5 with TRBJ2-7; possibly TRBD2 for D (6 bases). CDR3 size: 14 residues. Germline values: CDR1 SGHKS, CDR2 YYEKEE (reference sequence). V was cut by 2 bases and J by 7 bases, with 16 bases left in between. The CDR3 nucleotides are TGTGCCAGCAGCTTTAATGCGGGAATGTGGGAGCAGTACTTC. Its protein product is CASSFNAGMWEQYF.

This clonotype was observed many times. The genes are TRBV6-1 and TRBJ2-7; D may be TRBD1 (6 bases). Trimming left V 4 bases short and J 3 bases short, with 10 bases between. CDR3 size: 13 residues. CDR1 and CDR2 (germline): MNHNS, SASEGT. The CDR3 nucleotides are TGTGCCAGCAGTGTTCGGACAGACTACGAGCAGTACTTC. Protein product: CASSVRTDYEQYF.

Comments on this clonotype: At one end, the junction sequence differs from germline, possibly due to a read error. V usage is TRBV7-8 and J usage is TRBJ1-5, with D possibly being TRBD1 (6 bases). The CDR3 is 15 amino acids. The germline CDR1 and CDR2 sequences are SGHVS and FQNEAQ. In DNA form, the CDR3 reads TGTGCCAGCAGCTTAATAGGGGGAGGCAATCAGCCACAGCATTTT. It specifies CASSLIGGGNQPQHF.

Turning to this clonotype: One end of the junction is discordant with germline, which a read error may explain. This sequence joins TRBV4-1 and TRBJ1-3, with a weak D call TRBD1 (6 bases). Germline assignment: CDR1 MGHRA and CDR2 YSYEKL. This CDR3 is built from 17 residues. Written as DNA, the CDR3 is TGCACCAGCAGCCAAGTCGATCCGGGGGGGCTAGGAAACACCATATATTTT. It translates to CTSSQVDPGGLGNTIYF.

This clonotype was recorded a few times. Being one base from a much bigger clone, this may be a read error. CDR3 coding DNA: TGTGCCAGCAGTGGGCCCAGTACCTGGGGACAGCCCCAGCATTTT. Its protein product is CASSGPSTWGQPQHF. The V gene is TRBV28, the J gene TRBJ1-5; D unresolved. CDR1 and CDR2 from the germline V gene are MDHEN and SYDVKM. This CDR3 contains 15 residues. V dropped 5 bases and J dropped 7 bases, with 18 bases sitting between them.

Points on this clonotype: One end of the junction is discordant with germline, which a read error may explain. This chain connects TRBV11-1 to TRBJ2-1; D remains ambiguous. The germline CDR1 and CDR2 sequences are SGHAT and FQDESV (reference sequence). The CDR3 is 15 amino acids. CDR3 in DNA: TGTACCAGCAGCCCGACTCCTTCGACGGGCGACGAGCAGCTCTTC. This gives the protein CTSSPTPSTGDEQLF.

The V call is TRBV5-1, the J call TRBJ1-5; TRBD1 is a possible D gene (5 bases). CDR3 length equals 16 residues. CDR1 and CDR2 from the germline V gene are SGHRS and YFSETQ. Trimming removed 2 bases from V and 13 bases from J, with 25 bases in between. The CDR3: CASSLGTLDSNPPQHF. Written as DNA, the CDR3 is TGCGCCAGCAGCTTAGGGACTCTCGATAGCAATCCGCCTCAGCATTTT.

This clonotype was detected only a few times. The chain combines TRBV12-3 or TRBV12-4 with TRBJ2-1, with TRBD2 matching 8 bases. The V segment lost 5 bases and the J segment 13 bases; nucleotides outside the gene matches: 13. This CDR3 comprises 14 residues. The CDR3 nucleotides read TGTGCCAGCAGTCCTCCGGGACTAGTGGGTGACCAGTTCTTC. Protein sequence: CASSPPGLVGDQFF.

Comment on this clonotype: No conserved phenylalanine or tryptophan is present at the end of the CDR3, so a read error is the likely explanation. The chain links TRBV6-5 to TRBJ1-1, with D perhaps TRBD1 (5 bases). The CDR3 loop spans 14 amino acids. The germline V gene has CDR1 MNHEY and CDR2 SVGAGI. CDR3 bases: TGTGCCGGCAGTAGGGGAAGGGTTTACACTGAAGCTTTCTTG. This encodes CAGSRGRVYTEAFL.

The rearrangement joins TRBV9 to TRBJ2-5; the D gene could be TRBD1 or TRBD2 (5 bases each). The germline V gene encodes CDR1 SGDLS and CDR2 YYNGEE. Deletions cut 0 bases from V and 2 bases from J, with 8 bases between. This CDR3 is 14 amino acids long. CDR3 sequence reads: CASSVAWGQETQYF. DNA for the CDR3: TGTGCCAGCAGCGTAGCATGGGGGCAAGAGACCCAGTACTTC.